This is a list of T cell receptor beta chains from one sample in a study of T cell changes during pregnancy in multiple sclerosis. Measured with immunoSEQ multiplex PCR; TCRdb has only the in-frame clones, and not every one. The table lists 70,000 to 80,000 clones, 92% of them singletons. The specimen comprised peripheral blood, sampled after pregnancy. The receptors originated from a female donor in good health, enrolled as a control in a pregnancy study. Each CDR3 is given with its conserved first and last residue. A D gene is named only where the DNA matches it firmly. Clone size, where shown, is once, few, many, or a class for clones that have expanded.

TRBJ1-1	-	TRBV4-1	few	TGCGCCAGCAGCCAAGTGGGCCAGGCCGTCTTGGAAGCTTTCTTT	CASSQVGQAVLEAFF
TRBJ2-5	TRBD1	TRBV19	once	TGTGCCAGTAGTATAGGGGGGACAGGGTTCGAGACCCAGTACTTC	CASSIGGTGFETQYF
TRBJ1-2	TRBD1	TRBV27	-	TGTGCCAGCAGCCGCTCGACAGGGTATGGCTACACCTTC	CASSRSTGYGYTF
TRBJ2-3	-	TRBV28	-	TGTGCCAGCAGTGGGGGGGGGCGGAACACAGATACGCAGTATTTT	CASSGGGRNTDTQYF
TRBJ1-1	TRBD1	TRBV27	once	TGTGCCAGCAGTTACAGGGGGCGCGACACTGAAGCTTTCTTT	CASSYRGRDTEAFF
TRBJ2-2	-	TRBV7-9	-	TGTGCCAGCGGCATTAAAGGACGGGGGTACACCGGGGAGCTGTTTTTT	CASGIKGRGYTGELFF
TRBJ1-1	-	TRBV2	-	TGTGCCAGCAGCGAGGGGGGGGGCACTGAAGCTTTCTTT	CASSEGGGTEAFF
TRBJ1-6	TRBD1	TRBV27	-	TGTGCCAGCAGTGGAGGGACAGGCAGCTCCTATAATTCACCCCTCCACTTT	CASSGGTGSSYNSPLHF
TRBJ2-3	TRBD1	TRBV7-2	-	TGTGCCAGCAGCTTAGGGGCGGACAGGGTTACAGATACGCAGTATTTT	CASSLGADRVTDTQYF
TRBJ2-7	-	TRBV11-3	once	TGTGCCAGCAGCCCCCAGGGGATCAACGAGCAGTACTTC	CASSPQGINEQYF
TRBJ1-2	TRBD1	TRBV6-1	-	TGTGCCAGCAGCCGGGACAGTAATTTGTATGGCTACACCTTC	CASSRDSNLYGYTF
TRBJ2-7	-	TRBV28	-	TGTGCCAGCAGTTTGGCAGACTACGAGCAGTACTTC	CASSLADYEQYF
TRBJ2-1	TRBD2	TRBV19	-	TGTGCCAGTAGTATGATAGCGGGAGAGGGTGAGCAGTTCTTC	CASSMIAGEGEQFF
TRBJ2-6	-	TRBV4-3	-	TGCGCCAGCAGCCAAGACCTCCTATCCTCTGGGGCCAACGTCCTGACTTTC	CASSQDLLSSGANVLTF
TRBJ2-3	TRBD2	TRBV4-2	-	TGTGCCAGCAGCCAAGAGGGTGGCCGACTAGCGGCAGATACGCAGTATTTT	CASSQEGGRLAADTQYF
TRBJ1-3	-	TRBV5-6	-	TGTGCCAGCGCCTTCTCAGGGGACCTCTCTGGAAACACCATATATTTT	CASAFSGDLSGNTIYF
TRBJ1-2	-	TRBV7-2	-	TGTGCCAGCAGCTTAAGCCCCCGGTATGGCTACACCTTC	CASSLSPRYGYTF
TRBJ2-3	TRBD1	TRBV5-8	once	TGTGCCAGCAGCTTGGGGATGACAGGGGAGAGGGATTTT	CASSLGMTGERDF
TRBJ2-5	-	TRBV4-2	-	TGTGCCAGCAGCCACGGAACCACCCGACTAGTAGAGACCCAGTACTTC	CASSHGTTRLVETQYF
TRBJ2-7	-	TRBV27	-	TGTGCCAGCAGTTTAGGTCGGACAGCCCACGAGCAGTACTTC	CASSLGRTAHEQYF
TRBJ1-2	-	TRBV5-1	-	TGCGCCAGCAGCTTATTGACTCCTGACTATGGCTACACCTTC	CASSLLTPDYGYTF
TRBJ2-5	TRBD1	TRBV11-2	-	TGTGCCAGCAGCCCCGCTTCCGGGACAGGGTTTTGGGGAGAGACCCAGTACTTC	CASSPASGTGFWGETQYF
TRBJ1-1	-	TRBV6-6	-	TGTGCCAGTTCGGGCGGGGGAGTAACTGAAGCTTTCTTT	CASSGGGVTEAFF
TRBJ2-5	-	TRBV19	-	TGTGCCAGTAGTTTCCTAGTCCAAGAGACCCAGTACTTC	CASSFLVQETQYF
TRBJ1-2	TRBD1	TRBV19	-	TGTGCCAGTAGTACAGCGACAGGGAATAACTATGGCTACACCTTC	CASSTATGNNYGYTF
TRBJ1-1	TRBD1	TRBV4-2	-	TGTGCCAGCAGCCAAGGATCAGGGGGCGATTCTGAAGCTTTCTTT	CASSQGSGGDSEAFF
TRBJ2-1	TRBD2	TRBV29-1	-	TGCAGCGTTGAAGGCGTGTGGGGAGGGCCGTCCTACAATGAGCAGTTCTTC	CSVEGVWGGPSYNEQFF
TRBJ2-1	TRBD2	TRBV7-9	once	TGTGCCAGCAGACCTAAACTAGCGGGAGTAAACAATGAGCAGTTCTTC	CASRPKLAGVNNEQFF
TRBJ2-1	-	TRBV5-1	-	TGCGCCAGCAGCTTCGCGGCGGGTAATGAGCAGTTCTTC	CASSFAAGNEQFF
TRBJ1-6	-	TRBV4-1	-	TGCGCCAGCAGCCAAGTAAGCGCGGGGAATTCACCCCTCCACTTT	CASSQVSAGNSPLHF
TRBJ2-3	TRBD1	TRBV19	-	TGTGCCGGCCGGGACAGGAACACAGATACGCAGTATTTT	CAGRDRNTDTQYF
TRBJ2-5	TRBD2	TRBV5-4	-	TGTGCCAGCAGCCTAGGACTAGCGGGGAAAGAGACCCAGTACTTC	CASSLGLAGKETQYF
TRBJ2-5	TRBD2	TRBV7-7	-	TGTGCCAGCAGCCTCGGGAGGGCCCAAGAGACCCAGTACTTC	CASSLGRAQETQYF
TRBJ1-1	TRBD1	TRBV4-2	-	TGTGCCAGCAGCCAAGAACAGGGGGGCACTGAAGCTTTCTTT	CASSQEQGGTEAFF
TRBJ2-1	-	TRBV5-4	-	TGTGCCAGCAGCGCGGGACTCTCCTACAATGAGCAGTTCTTC	CASSAGLSYNEQFF
TRBJ2-2	-	TRBV18	-	TGTGCCAGCTCACAAGGGACACTAGGGAACACCGGGGAGCTGTTTTTT	CASSQGTLGNTGELFF
TRBJ2-7	-	TRBV7-2	-	TGTGCCAGCAGCTTAACCAGGGACTCCTACGAGCAGTACTTC	CASSLTRDSYEQYF
TRBJ1-2	-	TRBV7-9	-	TGTGCCAGCAGCGAGGAGCGCGTTGATGGCTACACCTTC	CASSEERVDGYTF
TRBJ1-6	-	TRBV7-3	-	TGTGCCAGCAGCCAGGAGGCTATCAATTCACCCCTCCACTTT	CASSQEAINSPLHF
TRBJ2-2	-	TRBV9	-	TGTGCCAGCACCGCGAGGCAGTTTTTCGGGGAGCTGTTTTTT	CASTARQFFGELFF
TRBJ2-1	-	TRBV7-9	once	TGTGCCAGCAGCTTAGGAGGTCACAATGAGCAGTTCTTC	CASSLGGHNEQFF
TRBJ1-1	-	TRBV6-1	-	-	CASSTSGQLNTEAFF
TRBJ1-2	-	TRBV5-4	-	TGTGCCAGCAGCCCGACTAGTTATGGCTACACCTTC	CASSPTSYGYTF
TRBJ2-2	TRBD2	TRBV5-4	-	TGTGCCAGCAGCCCTGGACTAGCGGGAGGGTGGAACACCGGGGAGCTGTTTTTT	CASSPGLAGGWNTGELFF
TRBJ2-1	TRBD2	TRBV2	-	TGTGCCAGCAGTGGAGTCCGGGGGGGACCCTACAATGAGCAGTTCTTC	CASSGVRGGPYNEQFF
TRBJ2-2	-	TRBV27	-	TGTGCCAGCAGCCCCTCACAGGACCCCGGGGAGCTGTTTTTT	CASSPSQDPGELFF
TRBJ2-5	-	TRBV19	-	TGTGCCAGTAGTAAGAGGGGCAACATCCAGGGGGAGACCCAGTACTTC	CASSKRGNIQGETQYF
TRBJ2-1	TRBD1	TRBV7-8	-	TGTGCCAGTAAGACAGGGCTAGGCAATGAGCAGTTCTTC	CASKTGLGNEQFF
TRBJ2-7	-	TRBV4-2	once	TGTGCCAGCAGCCCCGGGGGGCAGAACTACGAGCAGTACTTC	CASSPGGQNYEQYF
TRBJ2-1	-	TRBV7-2	-	TGTGCCAGCAGCTTACCCCGGCGGGCGGGTCTCAATGAGCAGTTCTTC	CASSLPRRAGLNEQFF
TRBJ1-6	-	TRBV27	-	TGTGCCAGCAGTTTCGGGGGGGGATATTTTTCACCCCTCCACTTT	CASSFGGGYFSPLHF